This record concerns one T cell receptor beta chain sequence. What it recognizes is unknown. Germline V gene lookup returns CDR1 MNHEY and CDR2 SMNVEV (reference sequence). Trimming took 5 bases from V and 6 from J; bases not matched to a gene: 4. This CDR3 has 12 residues. As part of sample collection, lesional scalp punch biopsies and peripheral blood were taken from alopecia areata patients. RNA was extracted and reverse transcribed into cDNA as the sequencing template. Clones were read by immunoSEQ multiplex PCR, and TCRdb kept only the in-frame ones, dropping some. This sample has 60,000 to 70,000 clones, with approximately 43% found just once. These data originate in a study of CD8+ T cells in alopecia areata. Study-level background: Tofacitinib ran 6 to 18 months, followed by 6 months off drug.

Study-level points and caveats: Elevated clonality characterized lesional scalp relative to normal scalp, particularly in alopecia totalis/universalis. Sequencing of scalp samples also captures resident alphabeta T cells of normal skin.

This rearrangement joins TRBV27 to TRBJ2-7; 7 bases align to TRBD2. The sequences come from CD8+ T cells sorted from blood, collected at week 0. The sequence derives from a human donor with alopecia areata. The CDR3: CASSPGLGEQYF. CDR3 coding DNA: TGTGCCAGCAGTCCCGGACTAGGCGAGCAGTACTTC.